Here is one T cell receptor beta chain with its context. The target antigen is unknown. This sample is part of a study of cytomegalovirus exposure and HLA in healthy donors. Study-level background: An early data release held approximately 85 million unique TCRs from HLA-typed donors.

Primers for the PCR totalled 60 Vbeta and 13 Jbeta. Data came from immunoSEQ multiplex PCR; TCRdb stores just in-frame clones and leaves some out. The sample shows 100,000 to 150,000 clones, over 65% of them seen only once. Study-wide results and caveats: In an earlier analysis, about 87% or about 30%: the productive usage of most TCR beta V segments.

The germline V and J ends were trimmed by 4 bases and 1 base, with 14 bases remaining between them. Germline V gene lookup returns CDR1 SQVTM and CDR2 ANQGSEA. This CDR3 region has 15 residues. The origin of this receptor is a woman in her 40s in good health and CMV-seronegative. The gene calls are TRBV29-1 and TRBJ2-1; perhaps TRBD2 as D (5 bases). The sequencing sample was made of PBMCs. CDR3 coding DNA: TGCAGCGTTGGGCGGGCTTCGGGGTCCTACAATGAGCAGTTCTTC. Amino acids: CSVGRASGSYNEQFF.